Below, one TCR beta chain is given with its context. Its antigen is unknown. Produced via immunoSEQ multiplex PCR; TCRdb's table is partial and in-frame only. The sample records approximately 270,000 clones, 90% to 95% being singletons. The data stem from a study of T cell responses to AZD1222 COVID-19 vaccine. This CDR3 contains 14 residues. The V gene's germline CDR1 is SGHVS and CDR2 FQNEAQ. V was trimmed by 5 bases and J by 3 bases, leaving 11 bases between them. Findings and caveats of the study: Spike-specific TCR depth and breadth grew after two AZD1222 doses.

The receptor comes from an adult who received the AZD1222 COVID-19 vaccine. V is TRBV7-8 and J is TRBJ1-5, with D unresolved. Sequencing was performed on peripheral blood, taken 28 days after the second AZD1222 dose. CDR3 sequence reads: CASSLQILNQPQHF. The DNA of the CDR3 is TGTGCCAGCAGCCTACAGATCCTCAATCAGCCCCAGCATTTT.